Below, 27 T cell receptor beta chains from the same sample are listed, as sequenced in a study of blood T cell repertoires in COVID-19. The table came from immunoSEQ multiplex PCR; TCRdb's copy has only in-frame clones and leaves some out. The sample lists about 360,000 clones, 86% occurring once. The sequenced material came from peripheral blood. Receptors were obtained from a woman aged 55-70 years with COVID-19, enrolled during active disease.

The chain is built from TRBV7-3 and TRBJ2-3, with a tentative D call TRBD2 (5 bases). Germline CDR1 SGHTA, CDR2 FQGTGA. The V gene lost 3 bases and the J gene lost 6 bases, with 10 bases spanning the gap. This CDR3 comprises 13 residues. The CDR3 here is CASSFGGPDTQYF. As DNA, the CDR3 is TGTGCCAGCAGCTTCGGAGGACCGGATACGCAGTATTTT. The variable domain in full, completed from reference TRBV7-3 and TRBJ2-3, reads GAGVSQTPSNKVTEKGKYVELRCDPISGHTALYWYRQSLGQGPEFLIYFQGTGAADDSGLPNDRFFAVRPEGSVSTLKIQRTERGDSAVYLCASSFGGPDTQYFGPGTRLTVL.

The rearrangement uses TRBV2 and TRBJ1-3; no definite D call. CDR1 SNHLY and CDR2 FYNNEI come from the germline V gene. CDR3 length equals 12 residues. V was cut by 7 bases and J by 16 bases, with 20 bases left in between. CDR3 sequence reads: CASTLSPGIRYF. CDR3 DNA sequence: TGTGCCAGCACCCTCTCTCCAGGAATACGGTATTTT. The whole variable domain, remainder taken from reference TRBV2 and TRBJ1-3, is EPEVTQTPSHQVTQMGQEVILRCVPISNHLYFYWYRQILGQKVEFLVSFYNNEISEKSEIFDDQFSVERPDGSNFTLKIRSTKLEDSAMYFCASTLSPGIRYFGEGSWLTVV.

In DNA, the CDR3 is TGTGCCAGCAGTGTGCTAGCGGGGGACGGAGAGACCCAGTACTTC. As protein: CASSVLAGDGETQYF. The chain combines TRBV6-4 with TRBJ2-5; 10 bases align to TRBD2. The germline gives CDR1 MRHNA, CDR2 SNTAGT. There are 15 residues in the CDR3. V was pared by 4 bases and J by 4 bases, with 6 bases of the junction left unmatched.

V usage is TRBV11-3 and J usage is TRBJ1-3; D gene unclear. Trimming stripped 3 bases from V and 0 bases from J, with 9 bases between. This CDR3 spans 15 amino acids. From germline, CDR1 is SGHNT and CDR2 YENEEA. The CDR3 protein is CASSFLAFSGNTIYF. The CDR3 nucleotides read TGTGCCAGCAGCTTTTTAGCTTTCTCTGGAAACACCATATATTTT.

V gene TRBV21-1 combines with J gene TRBJ1-2; the D call of TRBD1 is as the table states it, not checked on the DNA. TRBV21-1 is tagged as a pseudogene. CDR3 length: 14 amino acids. Here the CDR3 DNA reads TGTGCCAGAATCACAGGATTAGCTAACTATGGCTACACCTTC. Its translation is CARITGLANYGYTF.

The chain employs TRBV2 and TRBJ2-5, with D maybe TRBD1 (5 bases). The V gene lost 6 bases and the J gene lost 4 bases, with 9 bases spanning the gap. CDR3 length: 12 residues. The V gene's germline CDR1 is SNHLY and CDR2 FYNNEI. The CDR3 coding sequence is TGTGCCAGCAGCCTCAGGGCAGAGACCCAGTACTTC. Its protein product is CASSLRAETQYF.

The V and J genes are TRBV9 and TRBJ1-3; 10 nucleotides align to TRBD1. The V and J ends lost 3 bases and 9 bases, in that order; junction bases with no gene match: 3. The germline CDR1 and CDR2 sequences are SGDLS and YYNGEE. The CDR3 runs 13 residues. CDR3 sequence reads: CASSADRGVTIYF. CDR3 coding DNA: TGTGCCAGCAGCGCGGACAGGGGGGTCACCATATATTTT.

The chain carries TRBV5-1 and TRBJ2-1; possibly TRBD2 for D (6 bases). Germline assignment: CDR1 SGHRS and CDR2 YFSETQ. Trimming stripped 1 base from V and 10 bases from J, with 18 bases between. The length of the CDR3 is 15 residues. CDR3 bases: TGCGCCAGCAGCTTGTTGGGGGGTCAGGCAAAGGAGCAGTTCTTC. Translated, it gives CASSLLGGQAKEQFF.

The chain has TRBV5-4 and TRBJ2-3, with 10 bases lining up with TRBD2. The CDR3 consists of 14 residues. The V segment lost 6 bases and the J segment 5 bases; nucleotides outside the gene matches: 6. Germline V gene lookup returns CDR1 SGHNT and CDR2 YYREEE (reference sequence). The CDR3 region is CASMSGGVVDTQYF. DNA of the CDR3: TGTGCCAGCATGAGCGGGGGGGTAGTAGATACGCAGTATTTT.

This clone was seen once. The rearrangement joins TRBV13 to TRBJ2-5; tentative D call: TRBD2 (5 bases). Trimming pared 2 bases from V and 7 bases from J, leaving 17 bases between. This CDR3 contains 15 residues. Germline CDR1 PRHDT, CDR2 FYEKMQ (reference sequence). CDR3 sequence reads: CASSLSRSPEGTQYF. The CDR3 coding sequence is TGTGCCAGCAGCTTAAGTCGTAGTCCAGAGGGGACCCAGTACTTC.

The chain recombines TRBV9 with TRBJ2-7, with 13 bases aligning to TRBD2. Germline V CDR1 and CDR2: SGDLS, YYNGEE. The CDR3 extends over 16 amino acids. After removal of 0 bases from V and 5 bases from J, the junction contained 5 bases not matched to a gene. The DNA of the CDR3 is TGTGCCAGCAGCGTAGCGGGACTAGCGGGGAGCGACGAGCAGTACTTC. It yields the protein CASSVAGLAGSDEQYF.

The rearrangement uses TRBV15 and TRBJ1-1; D call uncertain. Germline CDR1 is LNHNV and CDR2 is YYDKDF (reference sequence). The CDR3 consists of 13 residues. With 1 base removed from V and 6 bases from J, the gap between germline ends came to 9 bases. DNA of the CDR3: TGTGCCACCAGCAGAGGAGAGATAGCTGAAGCTTTCTTT. Protein: CATSRGEIAEAFF.

The gene calls are TRBV4-1 and TRBJ2-4; TRBD1 aligns across 9 bases. This CDR3 comprises 15 residues. J lost 7 bases, V lost 8 bases, and 12 bases had no gene match. CDR1 is MGHRA and CDR2 is YSYEKL in the germline V gene. The CDR3 DNA follows: TGCGCCAGCGGACGCCCGGGACAGGGCGGTAACATTCAGTACTTC. Translated, it gives CASGRPGQGGNIQYF.

The chain is built from TRBV10-3 and TRBJ2-1, with 8 bases aligning to TRBD2. The V gene end was trimmed by 0 bases and the J gene end by 7 bases; junction bases not matched to a gene: 11. CDR1 is ENHRY, CDR2 SYGVKD, per germline. The CDR3 is made up of 17 amino acids. This chain's CDR3 is CAISESVDGGARNEQFF. CDR3 nucleotide sequence: TGTGCCATCAGTGAGTCGGTGGACGGGGGGGCACGGAATGAGCAGTTCTTC.

The J gene is TRBJ2-7, the V gene TRBV6-5; D remains unclear. The CDR3 sequence is 15 residues long. With 0 bases removed from V and 7 bases from J, the gap between germline ends came to 16 bases. Germline V gives CDR1 MNHEY, CDR2 SVGAGI. The CDR3 spells CASSYSTSGYTEQYF. CDR3 DNA: TGTGCCAGCAGTTACTCGACGTCAGGTTATACAGAGCAGTACTTC.

The chain combines TRBV5-1 with TRBJ2-5; 13 bases are a match to TRBD2. The length of the CDR3 is 18 residues. CDR1 is SGHRS, CDR2 YFSETQ, per germline. V lost 0 bases and J lost 5; bases outside the gene matches: 10. In nucleotides, the CDR3 is TGCGCCAGCAGCTTGGGTAGAGGACTAGCGGGGGTTCGGGAGACCCAGTACTTC. Protein: CASSLGRGLAGVRETQYF.

This chain joins TRBV5-6 and TRBJ2-1, with 9 bases aligning to TRBD1. J gave up 8 bases and V 4 bases, and 10 bases lay outside the gene matches. CDR1 is SGHDT and CDR2 is YYEEEE in the germline V gene. The CDR3 contains 15 residues. The DNA for the CDR3 is TGTGCCAGCAGCCGTCCCGGGACAGGGACTGATGAGCAGTTCTTC. It encodes CASSRPGTGTDEQFF. Together with reference TRBV5-6 and TRBJ2-1, the CDR3 gives the full variable domain: DAGVTQSPTHLIKTRGQQVTLRCSPKSGHDTVSWYQQALGQGPQFIFQYYEEEERQRGNFPDRFSGHQFPNYSSELNVNALLLGDSALYLCASSRPGTGTDEQFFGPGTRLTVL.

On this clone itself: Other nucleotide sequences from this sample produce the same CDR3. The chain couples TRBV7-9 to TRBJ2-2, with D maybe TRBD2 (5 bases). The V end lost 0 bases, the J end lost 1 base, and 6 bases lay between the germline ends. The CDR3 runs 15 residues. CDR1 is SEHNR and CDR2 is FQNEAQ in the germline V gene (reference sequence). In DNA, the CDR3 is TGTGCCAGCAGCTTAGCCGGGATGAACACCGGGGAGCTGTTTTTT. Translating it yields CASSLAGMNTGELFF.

The rearrangement uses TRBV11-3 and TRBJ2-3, with D unresolved. Germline V gene data show CDR1 as SGHNT and CDR2 as YENEEA. CDR3 size: 12 residues. Between the trimmed V and J ends, which lost 6 bases and 4 bases, there was a span of 8 bases. This CDR3 is CASSHSSDTQYF. The CDR3 coding sequence is TGTGCCAGCAGTCATTCATCAGATACGCAGTATTTT.

The gene calls are TRBV27 and TRBJ2-1; no clear D gene. Trimming took 4 bases from V and 5 from J, leaving 18 bases between them. The germline V gene has CDR1 MNHEY and CDR2 SMNVEV (reference sequence). This CDR3 is 16 amino acids long. CDR3 amino acids: CASSSFTRVSDNEQFF. CDR3 sequence (DNA): TGTGCCAGCAGTTCCTTTACCCGGGTCAGCGACAATGAGCAGTTCTTC.

The V and J genes are TRBV7-2 and TRBJ2-3; 10 bases match TRBD2. Losses at the gene ends were 2 bases for V and 1 base for J; bases not matched to a gene: 3. Germline V CDR1 and CDR2: SGHTA, FQGNSA. The CDR3 covers 16 residues. CDR3 region: CASSLWGTSGTDTQYF. The CDR3 DNA reads as TGTGCCAGCAGCTTATGGGGGACTAGCGGCACAGATACGCAGTATTTT.

The chain combines TRBV7-2 with TRBJ1-3; 7 nucleotides line up with TRBD1. The CDR3 has 15 amino acids. Germline V gene lookup returns CDR1 SGHTA and CDR2 FQGNSA. The V gene end was trimmed by 5 bases and the J gene end by 0 bases; junction bases not matched to a gene: 4. Written as DNA, the CDR3 is TGTGCCAGCAGCCAGACAGGGATCTCTGGAAACACCATATATTTT. Protein product: CASSQTGISGNTIYF.

The rearrangement joins TRBV5-4 to TRBJ2-7; D perhaps matches TRBD1 (6 bases). Germline lookup yields CDR1 SGHNT and CDR2 YYREEE (reference sequence). V lost 1 base, J lost 5 bases, and 10 bases lay in between. The CDR3 length is 13 residues. The CDR3 region is CASSLYGGDEQYF. DNA for the CDR3: TGTGCCAGCAGCTTGTATGGGGGCGACGAGCAGTACTTC.

The chain has TRBV6-6 and TRBJ2-7; 15 positions agree with TRBD2. The CDR3 runs 15 residues. The ends lost 5 bases at V and 5 bases at J; junction bases unmatched: 4. CDR1 MNHNY and CDR2 SVGAGI come from the germline V gene (reference sequence). This CDR3 reads CASSGLAGGIDEQYF. The CDR3 DNA reads TGTGCCAGCAGTGGACTAGCGGGGGGGATTGACGAGCAGTACTTC.

The CDR3 here is CASSFFSNSPLHF. CDR3 nucleotide sequence: TGTGCCAGCAGTTTCTTTTCGAATTCACCCCTCCACTTT. This sequence joins TRBV27 and TRBJ1-6; D is ambiguous. V shed 3 bases and J shed 7 bases, with 7 bases lying between them. This CDR3 has 13 amino acids. Germline V gene sequence: CDR1 MNHEY, CDR2 SMNVEV (reference sequence).

The genes are TRBV15 and TRBJ1-1; the match to TRBD1 covers 9 bases. The junction had 9 bases not matched to a gene; V was cut back by 0 bases and J by 1 base. CDR3 length: 18 amino acids. From germline, CDR1 is LNHNV and CDR2 YYDKDF (reference sequence). CDR3 in DNA: TGTGCCACCAGCAGAGAAAGGACAGGGGAGGATAGGAACACTGAAGCTTTCTTT. Protein product: CATSRERTGEDRNTEAFF.

The chain combines TRBV25-1 with TRBJ1-4, with a tentative D call TRBD1 (5 bases). Trimming took 3 bases from V and 6 from J, leaving 11 bases between them. Germline CDR1 is MGHDK and CDR2 is SYGVNS. The length of the CDR3 is 14 residues. The CDR3 is CASSETGGDEKLFF. CDR3 DNA: TGTGCCAGCAGTGAGACGGGAGGGGATGAAAAACTGTTTTTT. The entire variable domain, with the rest obtained from reference TRBV25-1 and TRBJ1-4, is as follows: EADIYQTPRYLVIGTGKKITLECSQTMGHDKMYWYQQDPGMELHLIHYSYGVNSTEKGDLSSESTVSRIRTEHFPLTLESARPSHTSQYLCASSETGGDEKLFFGSGTQLSVL.